The following is a T cell receptor beta chain sequence with its context. What it binds is not known. This specimen belongs to a study of post-analysis software for immune sequencing data. Study findings and constraints: Batch-mates among the samples co-clustered strongly by F measure. Comparison of patients with controls showed roughly five TRBV segments more frequent in patients, TRBV5-6, TRBV5-1 and TRBV20-1 among them. Controls significantly exceeded multiple sclerosis patients in normalized Chao1 diversity.

Incorporated into the TCR beta cDNA libraries were unique molecular identifiers, which served to reduce PCR and sequencing biases. TCRdb passed the PCR reads through MiXCR, listing each CDR3 protein once. The sample consists of 160,000 or so distinct CDR3 sequences, approximately 35% of them appearing once. The CDR3 sequence is 17 residues long. The germline V gene encodes CDR1 MDHEN and CDR2 SYDVKM. V gave up 6 bases and J gave up 3 bases, with 22 bases separating them. The sequence came from a girl aged 5-17 years with multiple sclerosis. V usage is TRBV28 and J usage is TRBJ2-3; tentatively, D is TRBD1 (6 bases). The specimen was blood, collected after autologous hematopoietic stem cell transplantation. The CDR3 DNA follows: TGTGCCAGCAGCGCTTCTGGGTTGGGGGCCGGAACAGATACGCAGTATTTT. This codes for CASSASGLGAGTDTQYF.